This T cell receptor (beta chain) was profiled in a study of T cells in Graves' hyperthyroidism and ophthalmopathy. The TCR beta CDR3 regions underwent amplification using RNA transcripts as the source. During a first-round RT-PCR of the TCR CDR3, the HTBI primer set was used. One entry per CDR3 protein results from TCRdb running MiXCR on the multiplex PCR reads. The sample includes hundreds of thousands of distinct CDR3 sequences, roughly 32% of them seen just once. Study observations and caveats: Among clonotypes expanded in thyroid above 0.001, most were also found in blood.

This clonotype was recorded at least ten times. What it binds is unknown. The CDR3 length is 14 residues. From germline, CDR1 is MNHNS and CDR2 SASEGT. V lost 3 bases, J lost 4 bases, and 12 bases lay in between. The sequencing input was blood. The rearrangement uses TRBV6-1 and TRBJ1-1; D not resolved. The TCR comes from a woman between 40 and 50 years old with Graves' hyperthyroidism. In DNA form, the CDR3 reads TGTGCCAGCAGTGAGTACAGCCTTGTCACTGAAGCTTTCTTT. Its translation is CASSEYSLVTEAFF.